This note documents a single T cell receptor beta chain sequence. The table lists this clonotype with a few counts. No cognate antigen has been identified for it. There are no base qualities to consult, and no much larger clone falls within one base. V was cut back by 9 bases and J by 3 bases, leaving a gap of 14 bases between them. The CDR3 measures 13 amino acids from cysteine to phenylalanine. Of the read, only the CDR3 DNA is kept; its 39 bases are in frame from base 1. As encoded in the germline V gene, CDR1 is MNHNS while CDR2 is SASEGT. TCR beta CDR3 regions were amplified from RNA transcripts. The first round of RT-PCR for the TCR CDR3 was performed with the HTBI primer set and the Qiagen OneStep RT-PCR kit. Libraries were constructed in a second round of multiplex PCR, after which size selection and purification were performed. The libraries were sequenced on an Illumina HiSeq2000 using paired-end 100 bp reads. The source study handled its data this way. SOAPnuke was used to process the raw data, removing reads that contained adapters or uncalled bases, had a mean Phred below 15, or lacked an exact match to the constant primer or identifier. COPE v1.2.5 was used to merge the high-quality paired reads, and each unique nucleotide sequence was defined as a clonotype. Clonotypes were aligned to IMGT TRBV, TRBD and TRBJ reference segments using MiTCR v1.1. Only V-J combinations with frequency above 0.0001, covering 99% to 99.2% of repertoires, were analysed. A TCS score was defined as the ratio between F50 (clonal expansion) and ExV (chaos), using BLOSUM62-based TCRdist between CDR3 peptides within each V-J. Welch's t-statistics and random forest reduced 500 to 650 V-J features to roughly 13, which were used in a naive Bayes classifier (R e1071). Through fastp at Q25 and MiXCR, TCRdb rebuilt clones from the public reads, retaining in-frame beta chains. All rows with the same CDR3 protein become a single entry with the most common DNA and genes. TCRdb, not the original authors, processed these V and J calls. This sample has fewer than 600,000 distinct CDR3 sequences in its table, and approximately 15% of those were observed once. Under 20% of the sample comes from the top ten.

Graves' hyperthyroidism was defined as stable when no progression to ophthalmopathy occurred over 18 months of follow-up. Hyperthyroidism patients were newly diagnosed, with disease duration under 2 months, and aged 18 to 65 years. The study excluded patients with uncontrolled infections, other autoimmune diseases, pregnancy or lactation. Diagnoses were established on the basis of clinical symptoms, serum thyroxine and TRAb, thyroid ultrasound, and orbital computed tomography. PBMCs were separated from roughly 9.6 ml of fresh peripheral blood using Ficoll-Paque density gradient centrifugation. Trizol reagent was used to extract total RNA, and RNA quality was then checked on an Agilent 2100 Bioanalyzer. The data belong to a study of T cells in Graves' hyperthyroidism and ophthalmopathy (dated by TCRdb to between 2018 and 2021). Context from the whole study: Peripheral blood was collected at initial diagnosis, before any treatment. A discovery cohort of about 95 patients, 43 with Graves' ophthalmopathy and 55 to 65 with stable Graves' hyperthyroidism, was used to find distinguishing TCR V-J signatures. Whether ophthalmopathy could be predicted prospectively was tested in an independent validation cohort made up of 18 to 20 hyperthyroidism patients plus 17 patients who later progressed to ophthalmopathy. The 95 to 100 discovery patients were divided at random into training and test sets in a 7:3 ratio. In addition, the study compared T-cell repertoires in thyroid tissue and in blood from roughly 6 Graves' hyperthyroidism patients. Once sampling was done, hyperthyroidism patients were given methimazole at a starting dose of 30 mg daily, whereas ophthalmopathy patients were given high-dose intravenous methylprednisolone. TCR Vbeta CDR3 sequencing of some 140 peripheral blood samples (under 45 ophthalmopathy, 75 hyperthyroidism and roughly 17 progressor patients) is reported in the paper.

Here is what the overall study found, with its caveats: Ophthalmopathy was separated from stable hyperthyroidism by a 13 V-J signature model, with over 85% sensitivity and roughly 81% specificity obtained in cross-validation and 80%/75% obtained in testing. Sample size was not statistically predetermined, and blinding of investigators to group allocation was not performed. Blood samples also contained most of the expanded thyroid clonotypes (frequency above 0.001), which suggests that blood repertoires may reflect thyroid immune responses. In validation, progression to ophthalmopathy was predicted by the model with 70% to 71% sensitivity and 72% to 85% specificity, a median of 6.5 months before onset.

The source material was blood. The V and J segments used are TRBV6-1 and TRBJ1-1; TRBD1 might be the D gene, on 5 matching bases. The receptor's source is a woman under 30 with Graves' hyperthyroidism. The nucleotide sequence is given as TGTGCCAGTTGGGGGGATGGGGACACTGAAGCTTTCTTT. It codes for CASWGDGDTEAFF.